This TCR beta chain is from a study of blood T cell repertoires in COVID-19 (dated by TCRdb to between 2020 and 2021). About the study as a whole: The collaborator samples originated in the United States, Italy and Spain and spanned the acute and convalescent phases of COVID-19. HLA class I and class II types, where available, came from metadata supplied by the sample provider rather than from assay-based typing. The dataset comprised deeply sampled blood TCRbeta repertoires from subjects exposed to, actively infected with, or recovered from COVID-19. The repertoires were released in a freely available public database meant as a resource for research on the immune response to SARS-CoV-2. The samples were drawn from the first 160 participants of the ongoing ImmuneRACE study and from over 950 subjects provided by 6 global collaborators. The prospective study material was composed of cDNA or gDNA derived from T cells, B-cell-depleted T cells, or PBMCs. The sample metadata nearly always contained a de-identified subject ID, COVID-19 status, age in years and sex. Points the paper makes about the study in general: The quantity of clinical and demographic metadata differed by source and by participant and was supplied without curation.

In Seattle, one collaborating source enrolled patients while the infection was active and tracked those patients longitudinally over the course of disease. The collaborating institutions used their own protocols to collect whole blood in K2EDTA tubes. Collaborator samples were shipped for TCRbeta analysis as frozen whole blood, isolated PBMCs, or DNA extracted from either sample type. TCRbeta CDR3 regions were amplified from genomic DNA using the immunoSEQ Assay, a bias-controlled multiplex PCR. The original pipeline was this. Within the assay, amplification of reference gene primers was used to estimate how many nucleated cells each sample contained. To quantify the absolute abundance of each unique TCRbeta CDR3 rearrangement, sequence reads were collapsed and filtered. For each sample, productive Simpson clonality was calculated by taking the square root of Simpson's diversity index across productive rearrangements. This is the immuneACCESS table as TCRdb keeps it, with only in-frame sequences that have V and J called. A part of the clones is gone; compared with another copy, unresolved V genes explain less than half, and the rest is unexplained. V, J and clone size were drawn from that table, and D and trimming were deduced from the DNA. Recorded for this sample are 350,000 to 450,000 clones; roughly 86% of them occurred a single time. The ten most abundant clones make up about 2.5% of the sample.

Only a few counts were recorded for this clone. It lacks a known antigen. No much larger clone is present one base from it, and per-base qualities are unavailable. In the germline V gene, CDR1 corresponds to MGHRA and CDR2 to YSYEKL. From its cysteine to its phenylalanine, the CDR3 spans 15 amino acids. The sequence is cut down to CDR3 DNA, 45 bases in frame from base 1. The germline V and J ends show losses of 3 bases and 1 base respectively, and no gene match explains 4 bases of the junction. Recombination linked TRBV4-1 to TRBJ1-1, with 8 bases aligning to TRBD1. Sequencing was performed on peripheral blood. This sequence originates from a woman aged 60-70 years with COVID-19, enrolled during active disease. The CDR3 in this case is CASSHWGTGNTEAFF. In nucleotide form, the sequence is TGCGCCAGCAGCCATTGGGGGACAGGGAACACTGAAGCTTTCTTT.